The 20 T cell receptor beta chains given below trace back to one sample, sequenced in a study of sequential checkpoint blockade in melanoma. The table came from immunoSEQ multiplex PCR; TCRdb's copy has only in-frame clones and leaves some out. The sample records 17,000 or so clones, approximately 70% being singletons. Specified treatment: randomized to nivolumab then ipilimumab (arm A) or the reverse (arm B). The source material was CD8+ T cells sorted from blood (inferred from file names), sampled from a patient given nivolumab and ipilimumab in sequence. The receptors here all came from a human donor with melanoma.

The chain combines TRBV15 with TRBJ2-7; 8 nucleotides line up with TRBD1. CDR1 and CDR2 (germline): LNHNV, YYDKDF (reference sequence). V lost 6 bases to trimming and J lost 4 bases; unmatched junction nucleotides: 5. CDR3 length: 13 amino acids. CDR3: CATSDRTGYEQYF. The CDR3 nucleotides read TGTGCCACCAGTGATAGGACAGGGTACGAGCAGTACTTC.

The V call is TRBV6-5, the J call TRBJ2-5; 7 bases are shared with TRBD1. Germline V gives CDR1 MNHEY, CDR2 SVGAGI. The CDR3 consists of 14 residues. The J segment lost 5 bases and the V segment lost 4 bases, leaving 7 bases of the junction unmatched. The CDR3: CASSSRQGWETQYF. In DNA form, the CDR3 reads TGTGCCAGCAGTTCGCGACAGGGTTGGGAGACCCAGTACTTC.

The V call is TRBV5-8, the J call TRBJ1-2, with D possibly matching TRBD1 (5 bases). Trimming cost V 0 bases and J 4 bases, with 13 bases left between them. Looked up from germline, CDR1 is SGHTS and CDR2 is YDEGEE. This CDR3 comprises 15 residues. DNA of the CDR3: TGTGCCAGCAGCTTGGATGGAGGAGGGGCCTATGGCTACACCTTC. Translated: CASSLDGGGAYGYTF.

The chain couples TRBV12-2 to TRBJ1-2. TRBV12-2 is noted as a pseudogene. The CDR3 covers 14 residues. The CDR3 is CASRLAGGNYGYTF. For the CDR3, the DNA is TGTGCAAGTCGCTTAGCGGGGGGTAACTATGGCTACACCTTC.

This clone is categorized as medium-sized. The CDR3 region has the DNA TGTGCCAGCAGTCGGGTCTACCGCAGCAACTACGAGCAGTACTTC. It codes for CASSRVYRSNYEQYF. The chain carries TRBV28 and TRBJ2-7; D remains ambiguous. This CDR3 comprises 15 residues. Trimming left V 5 bases short and J 3 bases short, with 17 bases between. Germline V lookup: CDR1 MDHEN, CDR2 SYDVKM.

In this sample, this clone turned up a few times. The rearrangement links TRBV6-6 to TRBJ2-2, with D unresolved. Germline V CDR1 and CDR2: MNHNY, SVGAGI (reference sequence). This CDR3 is 10 amino acids long. The ends were cut back, 5 bases at V and 8 bases at J, with 3 bases in the middle. CDR3 DNA: TGTGCCAGCAGTCTAGGGGAGCTGTTTTTT. Translation gives CASSLGELFF.

The genes are TRBV7-2 and TRBJ2-7; no clear D. Between the trimmed V and J ends, which lost 3 bases and 1 base, there was a span of 7 bases. The CDR3 runs 13 residues. The germline V gene encodes CDR1 SGHTA and CDR2 FQGNSA. The CDR3 nucleotides read TGTGCCAGCAGCTTTGAGGAGTCCTACGAGCAGTACTTC. This encodes CASSFEESYEQYF.

This sequence joins TRBV9 and TRBJ2-1, with 9 bases that match TRBD2. Germline CDR1 and CDR2: SGDLS and YYNGEE. Germline trimming cut 0 bases from V and 1 base from J; bases unmatched to any gene: 5. CDR3 length: 17 residues. CDR3 coding DNA: TGTGCCAGCAGCGTAGGCGGCGGGAGGGGGTCCTACAATGAGCAGTTCTTC. Translating gives CASSVGGGRGSYNEQFF.

The rearrangement joins TRBV10-3 to TRBJ2-1; 10 positions agree with TRBD2. The CDR3 covers 16 residues. V dropped 0 bases and J dropped 6; count of bases not matched to a gene: 5. Per germline, CDR1 ENHRY and CDR2 SYGVKD. The CDR3: CAISESSGRTINEQFF. The CDR3 DNA is TGTGCCATCAGTGAGTCTAGCGGGAGGACTATCAATGAGCAGTTCTTC.

The chain couples TRBV14 to TRBJ2-1, with a tentative D call TRBD2 (6 bases). This CDR3 region has 16 residues. V was pared by 5 bases and J by 4 bases, with 18 bases between. Germline CDR1 reads SGHDN; CDR2 reads FVKESK. The CDR3 region is CASSKSGGRGYNEQFF. CDR3 DNA: TGTGCCAGCAGCAAATCCGGGGGAAGAGGGTACAATGAGCAGTTCTTC. The full variable domain, with the rest looked up from reference TRBV14 and TRBJ2-1, is EAGVTQFPSHSVIEKGQTVTLRCDPISGHDNLYWYRRVMGKEIKFLLHFVKESKQDESGMPNNRFLAERTGGTYSTLKVQPAELEDSGVYFCASSKSGGRGYNEQFFGPGTRLTVL.

This clone was seen once. The genes are TRBV19 and TRBJ1-2, with a possible D match to TRBD1 (5 bases). The V end was cut by 8 bases, the J end by 8 bases, with 18 bases between. The CDR3 is 13 amino acids. CDR1 and CDR2 (germline): LNHDA, SQIVND (reference sequence). The CDR3 sequence: CASRLGGVSGYTF. The CDR3, as DNA: TGTGCCAGTCGGTTGGGGGGGGTAAGCGGCTACACCTTC.

The chain links TRBV13 to TRBJ1-2, with TRBD1 matching over 9 bases. J lost 10 bases, V lost 0 bases, and 6 bases had no gene match. The CDR3 loop spans 14 amino acids. Germline V gene lookup returns CDR1 PRHDT and CDR2 FYEKMQ (reference sequence). CDR3 nucleotides: TGTGCCAGCAGCTTAGGGACAGGGGGGTACTACTACACCTTC. This encodes CASSLGTGGYYYTF.

V and J are TRBV12-5 and TRBJ1-2; 7 bases map to TRBD1. The CDR3 runs 14 residues. The V gene end was trimmed by 5 bases and the J gene end by 8 bases; junction bases not matched to a gene: 11. Germline CDR1 is LGHNT and CDR2 is FRNRAP. CDR3 sequence (DNA): TGTGCTAGTGGTCCGACAGGGCTCGGATTAGGCTACACCTTC. Protein sequence: CASGPTGLGLGYTF.

The rearrangement joins TRBV4-3 to TRBJ1-2; 9 bases are a match to TRBD1. Germline CDR1 reads LGHNA; CDR2 reads YSLEER. V shed 4 bases and J 8 bases; nucleotides not matched to a gene: 5. The CDR3 spans 13 residues. CDR3 sequence: CASSLGTGLGYTF. The DNA for the CDR3 is TGCGCCAGCAGCCTCGGGACAGGGCTGGGCTACACCTTC.

This chain connects TRBV4-1 to TRBJ2-1; D may be TRBD2 (6 bases). CDR1 MGHRA and CDR2 YSYEKL come from the germline V gene. This CDR3 region has 16 residues. Trimming pared 0 bases from V and 4 bases from J, leaving 13 bases between. The CDR3, as DNA: TGCGCCAGCAGCCAAGATAAGGGACTCCAATACAATGAGCAGTTCTTC. Its protein is CASSQDKGLQYNEQFF.

This chain connects TRBV15 to TRBJ2-7, with TRBD2 matching over 8 bases. The ends lost 4 bases at V and 2 bases at J; junction bases unmatched: 1. Germline values: CDR1 LNHNV, CDR2 YYDKDF (reference sequence). This CDR3 region has 13 residues. CDR3 sequence: CATSTTSAYEQYF. The CDR3 nucleotides are TGTGCCACCAGCACGACTAGCGCCTACGAGCAGTACTTC.

This chain connects TRBV7-9 to TRBJ1-2; D remains unclear. The V end lost 1 base, the J end lost 1 base, and 13 bases lay between the germline ends. CDR3 length: 16 residues. Germline CDR1 and CDR2: SEHNR and FQNEAQ (reference sequence). CDR3 sequence (DNA): TGTGCCAGCAGCTTAGGTCGGGAGACTCTTAACTATGGCTACACCTTC. Protein product: CASSLGRETLNYGYTF.

V is TRBV5-4 and J is TRBJ1-1; D unresolved. V lost 0 bases, J lost 7 bases, and 7 bases lay in between. The CDR3 extends over 12 amino acids. Germline V CDR1 and CDR2: SGHNT, YYREEE (reference sequence). In DNA, the CDR3 is TGTGCCAGCAGCTTGGTGGGCTATGAAGCTTTCTTT. Its protein product is CASSLVGYEAFF.

As DNA, the CDR3 is TGTGCCAGTAGTATAGGGGACACCGCCTACGAGCAGTACTTC. Protein product: CASSIGDTAYEQYF. The V call is TRBV19, the J call TRBJ2-7, with a tentative D call TRBD1 (6 bases). Trimming left V 1 base short and J 2 bases short, with 9 bases between. CDR1 is LNHDA, CDR2 SQIVND, per germline (reference sequence). The CDR3 totals 14 residues.

The V gene is TRBV9, the J gene TRBJ2-1; the D is unclear. The germline V gene has CDR1 SGDLS and CDR2 YYNGEE. Trimming cost V 0 bases and J 0 bases, with 7 bases left between them. The CDR3 consists of 15 residues. CDR3 amino acids: CASSVAASSYNEQFF. CDR3 nucleotides: TGTGCCAGCAGCGTAGCCGCGAGCTCCTACAATGAGCAGTTCTTC. The variable domain in full, with the rest retrieved from reference TRBV9 and TRBJ2-1, is DSGVTQTPKHLITATGQRVTLRCSPRSGDLSVYWYQQSLDQGLQFLIQYYNGEERAKGNILERFSAQQFPDLHSELNLSSLELGDSALYFCASSVAASSYNEQFFGPGTRLTVL.